The source of this T cell receptor beta chain is a study of control samples from healthy donors and cancer patients. V was clipped by 2 bases and J by 8 bases, with 15 bases between them. Germline V lookup: CDR1 MNHEY, CDR2 SVGEGT. The CDR3 consists of 15 residues. The assay was immunoSEQ multiplex PCR, and TCRdb's table has in-frame clones only and misses some. The data show about 120,000 clones, approximately 89% seen once. The receptor was isolated from a man in his forties in good health. Sample: blood. The chain carries TRBV6-2 or TRBV6-3 and TRBJ1-4; D may be TRBD1 (5 bases). The CDR3 DNA sequence: TGTGCCAGCAGTTACCCTCCGAGGGGCCAAGAAAAACTGTTTTTT. Its translation is CASSYPPRGQEKLFF.